This entry lists 19 T cell receptor beta chains sequenced from one sample in a study of OX40 agonist ivuxolimab in advanced cancers. Produced via immunoSEQ multiplex PCR; TCRdb's table is partial and in-frame only. This sample yields roughly 100,000 clones, of which just under 90% are seen a single time; 6% to 7.5% belongs to the top ten. Specimen: CD4+ or CD8+ T cells sorted from blood, collected in a trial of the OX40 agonist ivuxolimab. These receptors originate from an adult with an advanced solid tumor such as melanoma, head and neck, liver or kidney cancer.

The gene calls are TRBV9 and TRBJ2-3, with D tentatively TRBD2 (6 bases). Germline V CDR1 and CDR2: SGDLS, YYNGEE. The CDR3 is made up of 15 amino acids. The ends were cut back, 0 bases at V and 5 bases at J, with 13 bases in the middle. The CDR3 reads CASSVDGGSGDTQYF. In DNA form, the CDR3 reads TGTGCCAGCAGCGTAGATGGGGGGAGCGGAGATACGCAGTATTTT. Filled out from reference TRBV9 and TRBJ2-3, the complete variable domain reads DSGVTQTPKHLITATGQRVTLRCSPRSGDLSVYWYQQSLDQGLQFLIQYYNGEERAKGNILERFSAQQFPDLHSELNLSSLELGDSALYFCASSVDGGSGDTQYFGPGTRLTVL.

The CDR3 sequence is CASSKLPIGGRPYNEQFF. The CDR3 bases are TGTGCCAGCAGCAAGCTTCCGATAGGCGGGCGCCCCTACAATGAGCAGTTCTTC. The chain is built from TRBV7-9 and TRBJ2-1; D might be TRBD2 (5 bases). With 5 bases removed from V and 2 bases from J, the gap between germline ends came to 22 bases. The CDR3 totals 18 residues. Germline assignment: CDR1 SEHNR and CDR2 FQNEAQ (reference sequence).

This chain uses TRBV10-3 with TRBJ2-5; 10 bases match TRBD2. V gave up 6 bases and J gave up 2 bases; unmatched junction bases: 6. This CDR3 spans 15 amino acids. Germline assignment: CDR1 ENHRY and CDR2 SYGVKD. In DNA form, the CDR3 reads TGTGCCATCAGGGAAGCGGGAGGGGGACAAGAGACCCAGTACTTC. This sequence encodes CAIREAGGGQETQYF.

The genes are TRBV6-5 and TRBJ2-1; D gene uncertain. This CDR3 has 11 amino acids. Trimming stripped 5 bases from V and 5 bases from J, with 4 bases between. Germline V gives CDR1 MNHEY, CDR2 SVGAGI. The CDR3 here is CASSDDNEQFF. The CDR3 bases are TGTGCCAGCAGTGACGACAATGAGCAGTTCTTC.

V and J are TRBV4-1 and TRBJ2-1; D is perhaps TRBD2 (5 bases). The CDR3 spans 15 residues. The germline V and J ends were trimmed by 1 base and 0 bases, with 7 bases remaining between them. CDR1 MGHRA and CDR2 YSYEKL come from the germline V gene. In DNA form, the CDR3 reads TGCGCCAGCAGCCAAGCGGGATCCTCCTACAATGAGCAGTTCTTC. It yields the protein CASSQAGSSYNEQFF.

In this sample, this clone turned up a few times. The rearrangement joins TRBV2 to TRBJ1-5; 8 nucleotides agree with TRBD1. The CDR3 length is 14 residues. V dropped 4 bases and J dropped 3; count of bases not matched to a gene: 2. Germline V CDR1 and CDR2: SNHLY, FYNNEI. CDR3 nucleotide sequence: TGTGCCAGCAGTGGCAGGGGGCTCAATCAGCCCCAGCATTTT. It codes for CASSGRGLNQPQHF.

This clone appeared a single time. The chain couples TRBV11-2 to TRBJ2-7; no clear D gene. The CDR3 is 12 amino acids. Germline CDR1 reads SGHAT; CDR2 reads FQNNGV. Trimming removed 3 bases at V and 3 bases at J, with 6 bases between. CDR3: CASSFSDYEQYF. CDR3 nucleotide sequence: TGTGCCAGCAGCTTCTCGGACTACGAGCAGTACTTC.

The chain links TRBV11-2 to TRBJ2-5; D is undetermined. CDR1 and CDR2 from the germline V gene are SGHAT and FQNNGV. CDR3 length equals 15 residues. Deletions cut 4 bases from V and 2 bases from J, with 14 bases between. This CDR3 is CASSSAGEGQETQYF. The CDR3 coding sequence is TGTGCCAGCAGCTCGGCAGGAGAAGGGCAAGAGACCCAGTACTTC.

In its sample, this clone was seen once. This chain uses TRBV2 with TRBJ2-7; a possible D gene is TRBD2 (7 bases). CDR3 length: 15 amino acids. V shed 1 base and J shed 7 bases, with 17 bases lying between them. Germline V gene sequence: CDR1 SNHLY, CDR2 FYNNEI. In DNA, the CDR3 is TGTGCCAGCAGTGAAGGGCGGGGGCGGTATGGAGAGCAGTACTTC. Translating gives CASSEGRGRYGEQYF.

This chain joins TRBV11-3 and TRBJ1-1; tentatively, D is TRBD1 (6 bases). The CDR3 has 12 amino acids. CDR1 and CDR2 (germline): SGHNT, YENEEA. The V and J ends lost 5 bases and 6 bases respectively, with 10 bases between them. The CDR3 DNA reads TGTGCCAGCAGCACAGGGTTCCCTGAAGCTTTCTTT. Residues: CASSTGFPEAFF.

The genes are TRBV6-6 and TRBJ1-1, with a tentative D call TRBD1 (5 bases). The CDR3 is made up of 13 amino acids. CDR1 is MNHNY, CDR2 SVGAGI, per germline (reference sequence). Trimming stripped 10 bases from V and 4 bases from J, with 16 bases between. In DNA form, the CDR3 reads TGTGCCACCCATCAGAGGGGTGCCACTGAAGCTTTCTTT. It codes for CATHQRGATEAFF.

The chain joins TRBV30 to TRBJ1-6, with a weak D call TRBD1 (5 bases). The CDR3 covers 14 residues. Trimming pared 2 bases from V and 10 bases from J, leaving 15 bases between. Germline assignment: CDR1 GTSNPN and CDR2 SVGIG (reference sequence). The CDR3 DNA reads as TGTGCCTGGAGTCGGGACCTGATAGGGTCACCCCTCCACTTT. It translates to CAWSRDLIGSPLHF.

The J gene is TRBJ2-1, the V gene TRBV4-1, with D possibly TRBD2 on 6 matching bases. The germline gives CDR1 MGHRA, CDR2 YSYEKL. This CDR3 is built from 15 residues. Trimming stripped 1 base from V and 4 bases from J, with 11 bases between. DNA of the CDR3: TGCGCCAGCAGCCAAGGGGACTTCGTTTACAATGAGCAGTTCTTC. Translating it yields CASSQGDFVYNEQFF.

The gene calls are TRBV6-5 and TRBJ1-6; the D is unclear. The CDR3 sequence is 14 residues long. Germline V gene sequence: CDR1 MNHEY, CDR2 SVGAGI. The V gene lost 0 bases and the J gene lost 7 bases, with 7 bases spanning the gap. CDR3 DNA: TGTGCCAGCAGTTACTCTGGGTTCAATTCACCCCTCCACTTT. Encoded protein: CASSYSGFNSPLHF.

This clone was recorded at least ten times. The chain recombines TRBV6-1 with TRBJ2-7, with unresolved D. Trimming took off 5 bases at V and 6 bases at J, with 8 bases between the two ends. Germline V CDR1 and CDR2: MNHNS, SASEGT. The CDR3 extends over 11 amino acids. CDR3 DNA: TGTGCCAGCAGTCCACAGCTCGAGCAGTACTTC. Translated, it gives CASSPQLEQYF.

The chain has TRBV5-8 and TRBJ1-5, with D possibly being TRBD1 (6 bases). Germline V CDR1 and CDR2: SGHTS, YDEGEE. This CDR3 region has 14 residues. V was cut by 5 bases and J by 5 bases, with 14 bases left in between. The chain's CDR3 is CASRTGTLHQPQHF. The DNA of the CDR3 is TGTGCCAGCAGAACCGGGACACTTCATCAGCCCCAGCATTTT.

V and J are TRBV19 and TRBJ2-3; 10 bases line up with TRBD2. Germline CDR1 and CDR2: LNHDA and SQIVND (reference sequence). This CDR3 is built from 16 residues. V gave up 3 bases and J gave up 1 base; unmatched junction bases: 4. CDR3 coding DNA: TGTGCCAGTAGTATTCTAGCGGGAGTGGGCACAGATACGCAGTATTTT. Translated, it gives CASSILAGVGTDTQYF.

V gene TRBV4-1 combines with J gene TRBJ2-1, with D possibly TRBD2 on 6 matching bases. Between the trimmed V and J ends, which lost 0 bases and 8 bases, there was a span of 11 bases. From germline, CDR1 is MGHRA and CDR2 YSYEKL. The CDR3 has 14 amino acids. The CDR3 protein is CASSQDSSGDEQFF. The CDR3 DNA sequence: TGCGCCAGCAGCCAAGATAGCTCGGGGGATGAGCAGTTCTTC.

The genes are TRBV6-6 and TRBJ2-3; 12 bases fit TRBD2. The germline V gene encodes CDR1 MNHNY and CDR2 SVGAGI (reference sequence). CDR3 length: 16 residues. J lost 6 bases, V lost 5 bases, and 9 bases had no gene match. The CDR3 loop reads CASSRILAGGGDTQYF. Here the CDR3 DNA reads TGTGCCAGCAGTCGCATACTAGCGGGAGGAGGGGATACGCAGTATTTT.